The 18 T cell receptor beta chains below all came from one sample that was sequenced in a study of T cell clones after liver transplantation. Sequenced by immunoSEQ multiplex PCR; TCRdb stores in-frame clones only, minus some. The top ten hold about a fifth of the sample, which has 9,500 to 10,000 clones, about two thirds seen once. Here the sequenced sample was CD8+ T cells from blood, taken at the approximately 16-month timepoint. All receptors derive from a human patient who received a liver transplant. Part of the T cells may come from the graft donor.

This clone was recorded only once. CDR3 bases: TGCGCCAGCAGCCCGCGGGGGGGCCAGTACGAGCAGTACTTC. Translated, it gives CASSPRGGQYEQYF. The V call is TRBV5-1, the J call TRBJ2-7; 9 nucleotides agree with TRBD2. The CDR3 has 14 residues. The germline gives CDR1 SGHRS, CDR2 YFSETQ. J was trimmed by 4 bases and V by 4 bases; bases with no gene match: 6.

This clone was seen just once. V usage is TRBV7-8 and J usage is TRBJ1-3, with a possible D match to TRBD1 (6 bases). Germline V gene sequence: CDR1 SGHVS, CDR2 FQNEAQ. Trimming took off 0 bases at V and 3 bases at J, with 15 bases between the two ends. This CDR3 contains 17 residues. The DNA of the CDR3 is TGTGCCAGCAGCTTAGCGGGTCACACACAGGGTGGAAACACCATATATTTT. Amino acid sequence: CASSLAGHTQGGNTIYF.

This chain connects TRBV7-9 to TRBJ1-1, with a tentative D call TRBD1 (6 bases). CDR1 SEHNR and CDR2 FQNEAQ come from the germline V gene (reference sequence). The CDR3 has 15 amino acids. The V end was cut by 5 bases, the J end by 0 bases, with 13 bases between. The CDR3 is CASSPSTGLNTEAFF. CDR3 nucleotides: TGTGCCAGCAGCCCCTCGACAGGACTGAACACTGAAGCTTTCTTT.

This rearrangement joins TRBV7-9 to TRBJ2-7, with D possibly matching TRBD1 (6 bases). The CDR3 consists of 14 residues. The germline V gene has CDR1 SEHNR and CDR2 FQNEAQ (reference sequence). V was pared by 5 bases and J by 2 bases, with 13 bases between. The chain's CDR3 is CASSDPGHPYEQYF. CDR3 nucleotide sequence: TGTGCCAGCAGCGATCCGGGACACCCCTACGAGCAGTACTTC.

This clone was observed a few times. The chain carries TRBV19 and TRBJ1-1; the D is unclear. Germline-derived CDR1 and CDR2 are LNHDA and SQIVND (reference sequence). V was shortened by 1 base and J by 4 bases, with 7 bases between the two germline ends. CDR3 size: 13 residues. Written as DNA, the CDR3 is TGTGCCAGTAGTATAGTCGAGGGCACTGAAGCTTTCTTT. It specifies CASSIVEGTEAFF.

The chain is built from TRBV6-5 and TRBJ1-6; D not certain. Trimming removed 7 bases at V and 9 bases at J, with 16 bases between. CDR1 and CDR2 (germline): MNHEY, SVGAGI. CDR3 length equals 14 residues. The CDR3 DNA reads TGTGCCAGCACCCCCGAAAGTCAGGCTTCACCCCTCCACTTT. Its translation is CASTPESQASPLHF.

The chain links TRBV11-2 to TRBJ1-2, with 10 positions matching TRBD1. Germline assignment: CDR1 SGHAT and CDR2 FQNNGV. CDR3 length: 17 residues. With 5 bases clipped from V and 8 bases from J, the junction kept 17 bases outside the gene matches. CDR3 bases: TGTGCCAGCAGCCCTGAGGGGACAGGGGATCTTTCGGGCGGCTACACCTTC. It specifies CASSPEGTGDLSGGYTF.

V gene TRBV11-1 combines with J gene TRBJ2-1; maybe TRBD1 (5 bases). The germline V gene has CDR1 SGHAT and CDR2 FQDESV (reference sequence). The CDR3 length is 12 residues. Trimming stripped 4 bases from V and 10 bases from J, with 11 bases between. The CDR3 nucleotides are TGTGCCAGCAGCTCGACAGCTTCCGAGCAGTTCTTC. Its protein product is CASSSTASEQFF.

The rearrangement links TRBV21-1 to TRBJ2-5; TRBD1 is taken as the D call from the table, unchecked against the DNA. TRBV21-1 is classified as a pseudogene. CDR3 length: 18 amino acids. The CDR3 loop reads CASSKSADRVQGEETQYF. The CDR3 region has the DNA TGTGCCAGCAGCAAATCGGCGGACAGGGTTCAGGGTGAAGAGACCCAGTACTTC.

The chain combines TRBV28 with TRBJ2-3, with TRBD1 matching over 9 bases. V was pared by 0 bases and J by 6 bases, with 16 bases of the junction left unmatched. In germline, CDR1 is MDHEN, CDR2 SYDVKM. CDR3 length: 19 residues. CDR3 sequence: CASSLWTGGRRYARDTQYF. Here the CDR3 DNA reads TGTGCCAGCAGTTTATGGACAGGGGGTCGACGATACGCACGTGATACGCAGTATTTT.

The V and J genes are TRBV5-6 and TRBJ2-7; D might be TRBD2 (5 bases). Germline CDR1 reads SGHDT; CDR2 reads YYEEEE. Trimming cost V 2 bases and J 7 bases, with 7 bases left between them. This CDR3 has 11 amino acids. Here the CDR3 DNA reads TGTGCCAGCAGCTTCTCGGGGGAGCAGTACGTC. Translated, it gives CASSFSGEQYV.

This chain uses TRBV5-6 with TRBJ2-7; 9 nucleotides align to TRBD1. Germline CDR1 and CDR2: SGHDT and YYEEEE. The CDR3 consists of 14 residues. Unmatched junction bases numbered 5, after V lost 4 bases and J lost 3 bases. CDR3 sequence (DNA): TGTGCCAGCAGCCCGGGACAGGGACTCTACGAGCAGTACTTC. Its translation is CASSPGQGLYEQYF.

The DNA for the CDR3 is TGTGCCAGCAGTTCAGGGGCAGGGGATTCACCCCTCCACTTT. It specifies CASSSGAGDSPLHF. The chain uses TRBV27 and TRBJ1-6, with D maybe TRBD1 (6 bases). This CDR3 spans 14 amino acids. V lost 4 bases and J lost 8, with 12 bases in between. Germline V gene data show CDR1 as MNHEY and CDR2 as SMNVEV (reference sequence).

The chain recombines TRBV4-1 with TRBJ2-1, with TRBD2 identical over 10 bases. The CDR3 sequence is 14 residues long. The ends lost 5 bases at V and 6 bases at J; junction bases unmatched: 4. Germline-derived CDR1 and CDR2 are MGHRA and YSYEKL. The CDR3 coding sequence is TGCGCCAGCAGCACTAGCGGGAACCTCAATGAGCAGTTCTTC. It specifies CASSTSGNLNEQFF.

The V gene is TRBV28, the J gene TRBJ1-3, with D perhaps matching TRBD1 (6 bases). V dropped 5 bases and J dropped 0 bases, with 8 bases sitting between them. The V gene's germline CDR1 is MDHEN and CDR2 SYDVKM. The CDR3 has 14 amino acids. The CDR3 spells CASSTGYSGNTIYF. In nucleotides, the CDR3 is TGTGCCAGCAGTACAGGGTACTCTGGAAACACCATATATTTT.

Only one count was recorded for this clone. The rearrangement uses TRBV5-4 and TRBJ2-5; D perhaps matches TRBD2 (5 bases). Germline V CDR1 and CDR2: SGHNT, YYREEE (reference sequence). The CDR3 is 13 residues long. The V and J ends lost 1 base and 3 bases respectively, with 7 bases between them. CDR3 loop: CASSLTRKETQYF. In DNA, the CDR3 is TGTGCCAGCAGCTTGACTAGGAAAGAGACCCAGTACTTC.

This clone is large within its sample. V and J are TRBV2 and TRBJ2-7, with 10 positions matching TRBD2. The CDR3 is made up of 13 amino acids. V gave up 7 bases and J gave up 4 bases; unmatched junction bases: 4. The germline CDR1 and CDR2 sequences are SNHLY and FYNNEI. CDR3 DNA: TGTGCCAGCACCGGGACTAGCGATTACGAGCAGTACTTC. It translates to CASTGTSDYEQYF.

The CDR3 reads CAWTEGTGELFF. As DNA, the CDR3 is TGTGCCTGGACTGAGGGGACCGGGGAGCTGTTTTTT. V is TRBV30 and J is TRBJ2-2, with D perhaps assigned TRBD1 or TRBD2 (5 bases each). CDR1 and CDR2 (germline): GTSNPN, SVGIG (reference sequence). The CDR3 loop spans 12 amino acids. V was pared by 4 bases and J by 5 bases, with 8 bases between.